This TCR beta chain was observed in a study of T cell clonality in common variable immunodeficiency. General study results and limits: Shared TCRbeta clones were fewer between CVID subjects than controls. CVID subjects showed higher TCRbeta clonality than healthy controls.

The CDR3 consists of 12 residues. Looked up from germline, CDR1 is LNHDA and CDR2 is SQIVND (reference sequence). Trimming stripped 5 bases from V and 5 bases from J, with 6 bases between. TCRdb keeps only in-frame clones here, not all; method: immunoSEQ multiplex PCR. Recorded here are about 81,000 clones, none singletons. Caucasian heritage predominated among both patients and controls. Blood samples were heparinized, roughly 5 to 8 ml per donor. This clone was recorded many times. Its antigen is still unknown. The CDR3 end is not reached by the read, which stops 3 residues before it; the germline J gene fills it in.

The sample taken for sequencing was peripheral blood mononuclear cells. The receptor was derived from a person between 18 and 69 years old in good health. V is TRBV19 and J is TRBJ1-4; D is unresolved. The CDR3 DNA, read in part, is TGTGCCAGTAGTGGGCCAAATGAAAAA. It is translated as CASSGPNEK. The CDR3 in its entirety is CASSGPNEKLFF.